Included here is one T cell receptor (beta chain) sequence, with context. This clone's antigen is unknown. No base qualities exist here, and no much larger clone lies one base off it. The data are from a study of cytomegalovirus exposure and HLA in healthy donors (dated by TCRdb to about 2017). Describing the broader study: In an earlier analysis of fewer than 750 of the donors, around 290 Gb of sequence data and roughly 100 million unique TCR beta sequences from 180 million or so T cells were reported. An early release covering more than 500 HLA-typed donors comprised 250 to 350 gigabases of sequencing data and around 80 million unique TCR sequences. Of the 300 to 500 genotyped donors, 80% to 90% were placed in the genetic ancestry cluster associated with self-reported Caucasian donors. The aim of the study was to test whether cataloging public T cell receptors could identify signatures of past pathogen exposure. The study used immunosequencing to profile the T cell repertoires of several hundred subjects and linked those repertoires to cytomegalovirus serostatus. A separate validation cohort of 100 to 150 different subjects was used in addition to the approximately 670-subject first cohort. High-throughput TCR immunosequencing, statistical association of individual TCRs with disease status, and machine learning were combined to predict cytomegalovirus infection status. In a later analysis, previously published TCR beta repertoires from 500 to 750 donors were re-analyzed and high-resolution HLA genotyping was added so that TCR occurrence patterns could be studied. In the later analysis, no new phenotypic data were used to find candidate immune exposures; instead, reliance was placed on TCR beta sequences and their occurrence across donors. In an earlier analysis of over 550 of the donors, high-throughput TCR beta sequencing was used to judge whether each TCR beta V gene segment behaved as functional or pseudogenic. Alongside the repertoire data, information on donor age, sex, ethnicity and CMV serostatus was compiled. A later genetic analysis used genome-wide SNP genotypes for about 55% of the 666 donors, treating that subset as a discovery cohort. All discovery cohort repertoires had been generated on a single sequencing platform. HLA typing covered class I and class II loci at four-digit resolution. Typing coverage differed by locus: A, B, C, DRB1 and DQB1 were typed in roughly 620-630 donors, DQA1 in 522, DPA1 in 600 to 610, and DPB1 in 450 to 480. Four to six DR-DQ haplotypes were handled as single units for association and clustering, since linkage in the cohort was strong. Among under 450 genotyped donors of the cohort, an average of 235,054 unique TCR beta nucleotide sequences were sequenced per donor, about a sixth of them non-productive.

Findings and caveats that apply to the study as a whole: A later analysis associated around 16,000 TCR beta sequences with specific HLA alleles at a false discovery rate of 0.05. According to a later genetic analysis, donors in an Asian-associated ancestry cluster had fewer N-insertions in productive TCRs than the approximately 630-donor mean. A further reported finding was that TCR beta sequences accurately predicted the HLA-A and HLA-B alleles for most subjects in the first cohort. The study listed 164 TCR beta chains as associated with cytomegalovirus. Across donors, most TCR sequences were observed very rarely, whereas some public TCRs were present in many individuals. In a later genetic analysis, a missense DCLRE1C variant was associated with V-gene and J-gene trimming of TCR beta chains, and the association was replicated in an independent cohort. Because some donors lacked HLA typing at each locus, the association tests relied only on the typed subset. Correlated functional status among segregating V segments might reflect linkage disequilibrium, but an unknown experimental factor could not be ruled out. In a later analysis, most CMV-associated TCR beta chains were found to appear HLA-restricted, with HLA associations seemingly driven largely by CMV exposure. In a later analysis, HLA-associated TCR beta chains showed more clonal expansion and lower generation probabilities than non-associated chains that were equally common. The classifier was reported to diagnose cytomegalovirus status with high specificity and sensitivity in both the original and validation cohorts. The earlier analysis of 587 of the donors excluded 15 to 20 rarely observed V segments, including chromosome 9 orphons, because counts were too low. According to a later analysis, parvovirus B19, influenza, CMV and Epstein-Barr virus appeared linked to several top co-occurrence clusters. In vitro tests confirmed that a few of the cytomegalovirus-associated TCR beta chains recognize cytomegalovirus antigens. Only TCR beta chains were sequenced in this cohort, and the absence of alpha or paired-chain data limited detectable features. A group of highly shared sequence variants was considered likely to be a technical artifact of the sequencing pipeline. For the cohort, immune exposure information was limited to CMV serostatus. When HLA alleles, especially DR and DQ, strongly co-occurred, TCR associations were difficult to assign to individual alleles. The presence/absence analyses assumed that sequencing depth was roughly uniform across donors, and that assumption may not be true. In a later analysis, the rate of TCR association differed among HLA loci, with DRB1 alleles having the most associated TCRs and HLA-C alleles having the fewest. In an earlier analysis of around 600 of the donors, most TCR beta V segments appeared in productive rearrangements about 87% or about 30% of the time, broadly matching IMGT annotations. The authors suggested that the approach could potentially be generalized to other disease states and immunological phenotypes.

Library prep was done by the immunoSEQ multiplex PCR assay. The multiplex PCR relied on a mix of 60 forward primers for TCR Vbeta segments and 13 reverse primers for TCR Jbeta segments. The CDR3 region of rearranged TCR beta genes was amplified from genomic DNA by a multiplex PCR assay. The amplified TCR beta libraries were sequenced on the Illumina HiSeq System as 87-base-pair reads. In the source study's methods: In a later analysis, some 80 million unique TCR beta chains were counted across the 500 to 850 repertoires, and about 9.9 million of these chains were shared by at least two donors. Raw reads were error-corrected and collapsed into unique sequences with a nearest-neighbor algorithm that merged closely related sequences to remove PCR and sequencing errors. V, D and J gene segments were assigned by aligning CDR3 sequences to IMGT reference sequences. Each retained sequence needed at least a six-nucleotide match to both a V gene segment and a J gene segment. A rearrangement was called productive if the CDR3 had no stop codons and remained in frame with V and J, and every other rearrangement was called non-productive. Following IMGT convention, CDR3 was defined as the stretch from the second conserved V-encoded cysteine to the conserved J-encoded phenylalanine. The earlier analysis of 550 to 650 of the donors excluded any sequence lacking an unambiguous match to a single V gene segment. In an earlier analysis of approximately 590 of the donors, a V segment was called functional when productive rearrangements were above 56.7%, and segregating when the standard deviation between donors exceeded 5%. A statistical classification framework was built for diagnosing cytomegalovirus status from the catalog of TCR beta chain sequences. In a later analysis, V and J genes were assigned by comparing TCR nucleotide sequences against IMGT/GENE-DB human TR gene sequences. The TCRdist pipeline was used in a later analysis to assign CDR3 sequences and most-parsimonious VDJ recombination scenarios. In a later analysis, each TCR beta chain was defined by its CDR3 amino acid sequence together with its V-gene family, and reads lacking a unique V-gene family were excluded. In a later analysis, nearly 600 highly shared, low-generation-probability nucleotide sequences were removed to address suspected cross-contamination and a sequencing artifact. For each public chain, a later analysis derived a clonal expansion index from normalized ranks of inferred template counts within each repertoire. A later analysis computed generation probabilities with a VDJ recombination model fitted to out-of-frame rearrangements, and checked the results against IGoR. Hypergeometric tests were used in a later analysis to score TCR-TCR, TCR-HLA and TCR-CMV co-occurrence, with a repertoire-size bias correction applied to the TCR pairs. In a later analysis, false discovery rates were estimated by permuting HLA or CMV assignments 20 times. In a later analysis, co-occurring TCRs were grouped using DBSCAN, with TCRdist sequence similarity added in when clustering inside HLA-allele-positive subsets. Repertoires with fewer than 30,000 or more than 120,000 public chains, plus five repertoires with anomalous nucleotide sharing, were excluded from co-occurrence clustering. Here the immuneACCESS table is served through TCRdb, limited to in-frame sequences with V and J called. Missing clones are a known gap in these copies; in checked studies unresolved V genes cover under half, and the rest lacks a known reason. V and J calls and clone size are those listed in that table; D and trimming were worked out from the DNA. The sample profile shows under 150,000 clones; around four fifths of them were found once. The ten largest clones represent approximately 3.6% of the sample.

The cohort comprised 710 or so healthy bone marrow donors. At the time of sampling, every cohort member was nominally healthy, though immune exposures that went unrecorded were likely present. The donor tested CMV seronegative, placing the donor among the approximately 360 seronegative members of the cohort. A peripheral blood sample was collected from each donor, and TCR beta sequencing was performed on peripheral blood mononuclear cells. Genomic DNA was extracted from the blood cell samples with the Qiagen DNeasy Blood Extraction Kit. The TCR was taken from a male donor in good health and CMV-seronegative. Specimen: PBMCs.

This receptor has the CDR3 CASGPYGTGSNQPQHF. The nucleotides read TGTGCCAGCGGCCCCTATGGGACAGGGTCAAATCAGCCCCAGCATTTT. The sequence is built from TRBV28 and TRBJ1-5, with 9 middle bases fitting TRBD1. V loses 8 bases at its end and J loses 4 bases; junction bases beyond the gene matches: 12. Counted from cysteine to phenylalanine, this CDR3 has 16 amino acids. CDR3 DNA only is kept here, 48 bases in frame from base 1. From the germline V gene, CDR1 is MDHEN and CDR2 is SYDVKM.